This TCR beta chain was recorded in a study of T cells in Graves' hyperthyroidism and ophthalmopathy. Findings and caveats of the study: Most clonotypes expanded in the thyroid (above 0.001) were also present in blood.

Comments on this clonotype: Its antigen is unknown.

There are 14 residues in the CDR3. J gave up 6 bases and V 3 bases, and 3 bases lay outside the gene matches. Germline assignment: CDR1 DFQATT and CDR2 SNEGSKA (reference sequence). TCR beta CDR3 regions were amplified from RNA transcripts. The primer set for the first-round RT-PCR of the TCR CDR3 was HTBI. Each CDR3 protein gets one entry after TCRdb re-called the multiplex PCR reads with MiXCR. The repertoire holds about 720,000 distinct CDR3 sequences, with approximately 16% as singletons. The TCR originated in a man younger than 35 with Graves' hyperthyroidism. Source material: blood. J is TRBJ1-5 and V is TRBV20-1; the match to TRBD1 covers 12 bases. CDR3 bases: TGCAGTGCTAGCAGGGGACAGGGGGCTCAGCCCCAGCATTTT. Amino acid sequence: CSASRGQGAQPQHF.